The present T cell receptor (beta chain) was sequenced within a study of blood T cells in healthy people across ages. Study results and limitations: Researchers deemed the diversity estimates from one million T cells underestimates. Per million T cells, the diversity of TCR beta decreased roughly linearly as age advanced.

Germline V lookup: CDR1 SEHNR, CDR2 FQNEAQ (reference sequence). V shed 0 bases, J shed 7 bases, and the junction held 2 bases outside the gene matches. CDR3 length: 13 amino acids. A second PCR of about 7 to 12 cycles used a sample-barcoded 5' primer and a J-beta primer mix. TCRdb ran MiXCR on the 5' RACE reads and lists one entry per CDR3 protein. Of 800,000 to 950,000 distinct CDR3 sequences detected, under 50% appear once; the ten largest clones hold roughly 13%. Worth noting for this clonotype: What it binds is unknown.

The specimen was blood. This sequence originates from a man younger than 45 in good health. The gene calls are TRBV7-9 and TRBJ1-1; 7 bases align to TRBD1. CDR3 amino acids: CASSLAGQYEAFF. The CDR3 DNA is TGTGCCAGCAGCTTAGCGGGACAGTATGAAGCTTTCTTT.